Sequencing of this T cell receptor beta chain was carried out in a study of blood T cell repertoires in COVID-19 (dated by TCRdb to about 2020). Turning to the overall study: Collaborator samples came from the United States, Italy and Spain and covered acute and convalescent phases of COVID-19. The prospective study material was composed of cDNA or gDNA derived from T cells, B-cell-depleted T cells, or PBMCs. Deeply sampled blood TCRbeta repertoires from subjects exposed to, actively infected with, or recovered from COVID-19 were included in the dataset. The repertoires were released in a freely available public database intended as a resource for research on the immune response to SARS-CoV-2. The samples were drawn from the first 160 participants of the ongoing ImmuneRACE study and from more than 1,000 subjects provided by 6 global collaborators. The sample metadata nearly always contained a de-identified subject ID, COVID-19 status, age in years and sex. Where HLA class I and class II types were available, the types were taken from metadata supplied by the sample provider, not from assay-based typing.

One collaborating source in Seattle enrolled patients during active infection and followed them longitudinally through the course of disease. Whole blood was collected in K2EDTA tubes by collaborating institutions according to the institutions' own protocols. Collaborator samples were shipped for TCRbeta analysis as frozen whole blood, isolated PBMCs, or DNA extracted from either sample type. Trimming at the junction amounts to 2 bases on V and 5 bases on J, and the germline ends lie 7 bases apart. The CDR3, from cysteine to phenylalanine, totals 12 residues. This entry keeps only the CDR3 DNA: 36 bases, framed from base 1. Reading the germline V gene (reference sequence) gives CDR1 GTSNPN and CDR2 SVGIG. What the research found in general, with its limitations: How much clinical and demographic metadata was included differed by source and by participant, and the metadata was provided uncurated.

TCRbeta CDR3 regions were amplified from genomic DNA using the immunoSEQ Assay, a bias-controlled multiplex PCR. Under the source paper's analysis protocol: Nucleated cell counts per sample were estimated from amplification of reference gene primers within the assay. To quantify the absolute abundance of each unique TCRbeta CDR3 rearrangement, sequence reads were collapsed and filtered. For each sample, productive Simpson clonality was calculated as the square root of Simpson's diversity index across productive rearrangements. The table was pulled from immuneACCESS by TCRdb, which kept in-frame rearrangements only. Such tables lose some clones; where checked, under half of the loss comes from unresolved V genes, and the rest has no known cause. V, J and clone size are those of that table, while D and trimming were read from the DNA. In this sample the table shows around 280,000 clones, 85% to 90% of which occur a single time. The top ten hold 11% of the sample.

As to this clone: Its specific antigen is unknown. Base quality data are lacking; no much larger clone is found one base away.

The TCR comes from a woman aged 25-40 years with COVID-19, enrolled during active disease. Sequencing was performed on peripheral blood. The chain is assembled from TRBV30 and TRBJ1-5, with the D gene call left open. In nucleotides, the sequence is TGTGCCTGGAGTCAACCAGATCAGCCCCAGCATTTT. It codes for CAWSQPDQPQHF. With the rest looked up from the reference TRBV30 and TRBJ1-5 genes rather than sequenced, the full variable domain is SQTIHQWPATLVQPVGSPLSLECTVEGTSNPNLYWYRQAAGRGLQLLFYSVGIGQISSEVPQNLSASRPQDRQFILSSKKLLLSDSGFYLCAWSQPDQPQHFGDGTRLSIL.